The clone carrying this T cell receptor (beta chain) was counted a few times. What it recognizes is unknown. The sample belongs to a study of cytomegalovirus exposure and HLA in healthy donors. At the level of the study: Early released data had approximately 86 million unique TCRs, all coming from HLA-typed donors. Points from the study as a whole: Most subjects had HLA-A and HLA-B alleles reportedly predicted accurately by TCR beta sequences. Earlier analysis found most TCR beta V segments productive about 87% or about 30% of the time. CMV serostatus was the sole immune exposure data available.

Trimming cost V 3 bases and J 5 bases; bases outside gene matches: 6. CDR1 SNHLY and CDR2 FYNNEI come from the germline V gene. The CDR3 loop spans 14 amino acids. It was with 60 Vbeta and 13 Jbeta primers that the PCR ran. Clones were sequenced by immunoSEQ multiplex PCR, and TCRdb holds only the in-frame ones, with some missing. The table has approximately 110,000 clones, around three quarters seen once; the top ten hold more than 3%. This chain connects TRBV2 to TRBJ1-1; 7 nucleotides line up with TRBD1. This sequence originates from a middle-aged man in good health and CMV-seronegative. The material sequenced was PBMCs. DNA for the CDR3: TGTGCCAGCAGTGATGGCACAGGGGTAACTGAAGCTTTCTTT. This codes for CASSDGTGVTEAFF.